These 21 T cell receptor beta chains share one sample of origin, sequenced in a study of blood T cell repertoires in COVID-19. The data were produced by immunoSEQ multiplex PCR, yet TCRdb's version contains in-frame clones alone and is incomplete. Seen here are approximately 530,000 clones, approximately 91% observed once, and the top ten hold less than 9.5%. Material: peripheral blood. The receptor source for this set is a woman between 50 and 59 years old with COVID-19, enrolled during active disease.

The chain combines TRBV4-2 with TRBJ2-3, with 9 bases identical to TRBD2. Germline CDR1 LGHNA, CDR2 YNFKEQ. Trimming removed 4 bases from V and 5 bases from J; junction bases left unmatched: 4. The CDR3 covers 14 residues. The CDR3 loop reads CASSRAGGRDTQYF. CDR3 coding DNA: TGTGCCAGCAGCCGAGCGGGGGGCCGAGATACGCAGTATTTT.

This rearrangement joins TRBV2 to TRBJ1-6, with 11 bases aligning to TRBD1. The CDR3 sequence is 16 residues long. The V and J ends lost 4 bases and 7 bases, in that order; junction bases with no gene match: 6. Germline CDR1 SNHLY, CDR2 FYNNEI. CDR3 bases: TGTGCCAGCAGTGCGGGGACAGGGGGTCACAATTCACCCCTCCACTTT. It translates to CASSAGTGGHNSPLHF.

The chain joins TRBV7-2 to TRBJ1-1; 12 positions match TRBD1. The CDR3 runs to 15 residues. V trimming: 1 base; J trimming: 8 bases; junction bases outside the gene matches: 5. Per the germline V gene, CDR1 is SGHTA and CDR2 is FQGNSA. CDR3 sequence: CASSLEGTGGAEAFF. DNA of the CDR3: TGTGCCAGCAGCTTAGAAGGGACAGGGGGCGCCGAAGCTTTCTTT.

The CDR3 region has the DNA TGTGCCAGCAGTTTCTTTCGACAGGCTCAGGATGGCTACACCTTC. It yields the protein CASSFFRQAQDGYTF. This chain links TRBV6-6 with TRBJ1-2, with a possible D match to TRBD1 (6 bases). The V gene's germline CDR1 is MNHNY and CDR2 SVGAGI (reference sequence). Trimming pared 4 bases from V and 6 bases from J, leaving 18 bases between. There are 15 residues in the CDR3.

V usage is TRBV6-5 and J usage is TRBJ1-1, with 9 nucleotides matching TRBD1. Germline CDR1 is MNHEY and CDR2 is SVGAGI. Trimming cost V 6 bases and J 8 bases; bases outside gene matches: 7. The CDR3 is 13 residues long. The DNA of the CDR3 is TGTGCCAGCAGAAGGACAGGGGCTAAGGAAGCTTTCTTT. This sequence encodes CASRRTGAKEAFF.

Note on this clone: The same CDR3 also results from other DNA sequences found in this sample. V and J are TRBV18 and TRBJ1-6; 9 bases are shared with TRBD1. The CDR3 contains 14 residues. V lost 3 bases, J lost 7 bases, and 1 base stayed unmatched. Germline V gene sequence: CDR1 KGHSH, CDR2 LQKENI. The CDR3: CASSPDRGNSPLHF. CDR3 coding DNA: TGTGCCAGCTCACCCGACAGGGGGAATTCACCCCTCCACTTT. The variable domain in full, with the rest retrieved from reference TRBV18 and TRBJ1-6, is NAGVMQNPRHLVRRRGQEARLRCSPMKGHSHVYWYRQLPEEGLKFMVYLQKENIIDESGMPKERFSAEFPKEGPSILRIQQVVRGDSAAYFCASSPDRGNSPLHFGNGTRLTVT.

The genes are TRBV29-1 and TRBJ1-5; D is uncertain. The CDR3 covers 11 residues. From germline, CDR1 is SQVTM and CDR2 ANQGSEA. Deletions cut 7 bases from V and 5 bases from J, with 9 bases between. The CDR3 here is CSATSYQPQHF. The CDR3 DNA reads as TGCAGCGCCACATCCTATCAGCCCCAGCATTTT.

This chain uses TRBV19 with TRBJ1-5; D is undetermined. Looked up from germline, CDR1 is LNHDA and CDR2 is SQIVND (reference sequence). There are 13 residues in the CDR3. The V and J ends lost 4 bases and 5 bases respectively, with 9 bases between them. The CDR3 coding sequence is TGTGCCAGTAGTAGCCAGGTCGATCAGCCCCAGCATTTT. Amino acids: CASSSQVDQPQHF.

The J gene is TRBJ2-7, the V gene TRBV30, with a tentative D call TRBD1 (6 bases). Germline CDR1 is GTSNPN and CDR2 is SVGIG (reference sequence). The ends were cut back, 2 bases at V and 7 bases at J, with 12 bases in the middle. The CDR3 length is 12 residues. The CDR3: CAWSKGEMEQYF. The CDR3, as DNA: TGTGCCTGGAGTAAGGGGGAGATGGAGCAGTACTTC.

The chain is built from TRBV27 and TRBJ1-2, with D possibly matching TRBD1 (5 bases). The CDR3 runs 12 residues. V lost 3 bases, J lost 8 bases, and 10 bases lay in between. Looked up from germline, CDR1 is MNHEY and CDR2 is SMNVEV (reference sequence). DNA for the CDR3: TGTGCCAGCAGTTTCGGGGGAGGGGGCTACACCTTC. Translated: CASSFGGGGYTF.

Only a few counts were recorded for this clone. Here the CDR3 reads CASRERGGDDEQYF. DNA of the CDR3: TGTGCCAGCAGGGAGCGGGGGGGCGACGACGAGCAGTACTTC. The V and J genes are TRBV2 and TRBJ2-7; TRBD2 aligns across 10 bases. The length of the CDR3 is 14 residues. Germline assignment: CDR1 SNHLY and CDR2 FYNNEI. Trimming cost V 6 bases and J 5 bases; bases outside gene matches: 7.

This clone was detected only once. The chain uses TRBV7-9 and TRBJ2-7; D uncertain. CDR1 SEHNR and CDR2 FQNEAQ come from the germline V gene (reference sequence). The V gene lost 3 bases and the J gene lost 7 bases, with 7 bases spanning the gap. CDR3 size: 11 residues. The chain's CDR3 is CASSFQEEQYF. DNA for the CDR3: TGTGCCAGCAGCTTTCAGGAAGAGCAGTACTTC.

This clone came up once. Within the sample, other DNA sequences also encode this same CDR3. The V call is TRBV11-2, the J call TRBJ1-4; tentative D call: TRBD1 (6 bases). This CDR3 has 13 residues. CDR1 is SGHAT, CDR2 FQNNGV, per germline. Trimming shortened V by 1 base and J by 8 bases, and 8 bases separated the two germline ends. CDR3: CASSLGQGEKLFF. CDR3 sequence (DNA): TGTGCCAGCAGCTTAGGGCAGGGGGAAAAACTGTTTTTT.

The chain combines TRBV12-3 or TRBV12-4 with TRBJ2-5, with D hard to call. CDR3 length: 13 residues. The germline V and J ends were trimmed by 1 base and 3 bases, with 6 bases remaining between them. The CDR3 DNA sequence: TGTGCCAGCAGTTTAGAGTCAGAAGAGACCCAGTACTTC. It specifies CASSLESEETQYF.

The chain uses TRBV27 and TRBJ1-6; D is possibly TRBD1 (5 bases). Looked up from germline, CDR1 is MNHEY and CDR2 is SMNVEV (reference sequence). Trimming removed 4 bases from V and 1 base from J, with 14 bases in between. The CDR3 has 17 residues. CDR3 in amino acids: CASSSYGGGSYNSPLHF. In DNA form, the CDR3 reads TGTGCCAGCAGTTCCTACGGGGGTGGATCCTATAATTCACCCCTCCACTTT.

The gene calls are TRBV5-1 and TRBJ2-7; D unresolved. Germline CDR1 reads SGHRS; CDR2 reads YFSETQ. Trimming shortened V by 7 bases and J by 0 bases, and 17 bases separated the two germline ends. The CDR3 contains 15 residues. CDR3 DNA: TGCGCCAGCTACGGTGGGCAGGCCTCCTCCTACGAGCAGTACTTC. Translated, it gives CASYGGQASSYEQYF.

Of note for this clone: In the same sample, other DNA sequences code for this CDR3. The genes are TRBV5-1 and TRBJ1-1; a possible D gene is TRBD1 (6 bases). This CDR3 has 13 amino acids. V lost 4 bases and J 6 bases, leaving 13 bases between the germline ends. Germline CDR1 and CDR2: SGHRS and YFSETQ. The CDR3 DNA reads TGCGCCAGCAGCCCCGGGGGGCGCGCTGAAGCTTTCTTT. It translates to CASSPGGRAEAFF.

V usage is TRBV19 and J usage is TRBJ2-2; unclear D gene. CDR3 length: 12 amino acids. CDR1 is LNHDA, CDR2 SQIVND, per germline (reference sequence). V was shortened by 5 bases and J by 5 bases, with 6 bases between the two germline ends. The CDR3 here is CASSLTTGELFF. In DNA, the CDR3 is TGTGCCAGTAGTCTAACTACCGGGGAGCTGTTTTTT.

This clone was seen at least ten times. This sequence joins TRBV7-8 and TRBJ2-4; 9 bases align to TRBD2. The CDR3 is 14 amino acids. Germline assignment: CDR1 SGHVS and CDR2 FQNEAQ. The junction had 7 bases not matched to a gene; V was cut back by 5 bases and J by 8 bases. The CDR3 DNA sequence: TGTGCCAGCAGCCCGGGGACTAGCAGGGACATTCAGTACTTC. Translated: CASSPGTSRDIQYF.

V is TRBV2 and J is TRBJ1-5, with unresolved D. CDR1 and CDR2 (germline): SNHLY, FYNNEI. Between the trimmed V and J ends, which lost 5 bases and 4 bases, there was a span of 12 bases. There are 14 residues in the CDR3. The CDR3 nucleotides are TGTGCCAGCAGTAGAGCCTCGGGAAATCAGCCCCAGCATTTT. It translates to CASSRASGNQPQHF.

V and J are TRBV7-2 and TRBJ2-3; 7 nucleotides match TRBD2. This CDR3 is 13 amino acids long. V was clipped by 4 bases and J by 6 bases; unmatched bases: 4. The V gene's germline CDR1 is SGHTA and CDR2 FQGNSA. CDR3 in DNA: TGTGCCAGCAGCTCCTCCGGGGGGGATACGCAGTATTTT. It codes for CASSSSGGDTQYF.